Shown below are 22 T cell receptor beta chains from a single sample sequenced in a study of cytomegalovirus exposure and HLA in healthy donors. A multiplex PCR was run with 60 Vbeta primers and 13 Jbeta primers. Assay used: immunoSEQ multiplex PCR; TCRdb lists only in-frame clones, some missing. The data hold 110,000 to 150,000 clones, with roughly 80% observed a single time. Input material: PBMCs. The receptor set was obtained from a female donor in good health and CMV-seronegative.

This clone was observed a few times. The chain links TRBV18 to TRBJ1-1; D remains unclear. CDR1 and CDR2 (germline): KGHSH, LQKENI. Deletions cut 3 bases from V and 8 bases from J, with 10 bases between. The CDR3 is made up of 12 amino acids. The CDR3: CASSPGTGEAFF. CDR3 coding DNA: TGTGCCAGCTCACCGGGAACGGGGGAAGCTTTCTTT.

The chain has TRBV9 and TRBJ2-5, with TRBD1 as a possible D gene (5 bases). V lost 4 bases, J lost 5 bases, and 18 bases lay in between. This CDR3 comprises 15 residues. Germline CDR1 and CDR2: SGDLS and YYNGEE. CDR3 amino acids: CASSRGHTFGETQYF. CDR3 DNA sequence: TGTGCCAGCAGCCGCGGACACACCTTCGGGGAGACCCAGTACTTC.

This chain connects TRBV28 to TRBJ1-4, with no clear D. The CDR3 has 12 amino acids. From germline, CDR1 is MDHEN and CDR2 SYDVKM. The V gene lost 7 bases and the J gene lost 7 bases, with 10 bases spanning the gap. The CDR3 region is CASTTVSEKLFF. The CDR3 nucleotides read TGTGCCAGCACAACAGTATCTGAAAAACTGTTTTTT.

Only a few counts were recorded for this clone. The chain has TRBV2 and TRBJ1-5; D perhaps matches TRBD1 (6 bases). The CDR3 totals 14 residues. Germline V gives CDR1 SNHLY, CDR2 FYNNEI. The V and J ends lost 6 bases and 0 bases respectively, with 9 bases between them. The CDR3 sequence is CASRGGTSNQPQHF. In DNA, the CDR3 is TGTGCCAGCAGAGGGGGAACTAGCAATCAGCCCCAGCATTTT.

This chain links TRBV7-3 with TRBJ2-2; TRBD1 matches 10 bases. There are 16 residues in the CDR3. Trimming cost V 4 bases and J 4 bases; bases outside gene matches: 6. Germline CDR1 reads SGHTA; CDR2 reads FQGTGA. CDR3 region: CASSSTGGRGTGELFF. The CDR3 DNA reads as TGTGCCAGCAGCTCGACAGGGGGCCGGGGCACCGGGGAGCTGTTTTTT.

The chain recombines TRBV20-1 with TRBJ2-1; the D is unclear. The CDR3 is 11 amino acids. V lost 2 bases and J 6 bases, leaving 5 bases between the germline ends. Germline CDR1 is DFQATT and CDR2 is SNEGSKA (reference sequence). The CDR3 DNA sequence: TGCAGTGCTAGAACAGTCAATGAGCAGTTCTTC. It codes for CSARTVNEQFF.

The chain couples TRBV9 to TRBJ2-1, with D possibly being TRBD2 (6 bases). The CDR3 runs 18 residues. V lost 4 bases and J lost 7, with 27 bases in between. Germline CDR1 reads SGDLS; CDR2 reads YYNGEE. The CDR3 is CASSSRDSVLRRGNEQFF. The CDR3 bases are TGTGCCAGCAGCTCTCGGGACTCCGTGCTACGAAGAGGGAATGAGCAGTTCTTC.

The CDR3 region has the DNA TGTGCCATTTTAGGGGAGGGGGACATTACCTACGAGCAGTACTTC. Protein product: CAILGEGDITYEQYF. J is TRBJ2-7 and V is TRBV2, with a tentative D call TRBD2 (7 bases). The CDR3 has 15 residues. The germline V gene has CDR1 SNHLY and CDR2 FYNNEI. Trimming cost V 10 bases and J 2 bases, with 21 bases left between them.

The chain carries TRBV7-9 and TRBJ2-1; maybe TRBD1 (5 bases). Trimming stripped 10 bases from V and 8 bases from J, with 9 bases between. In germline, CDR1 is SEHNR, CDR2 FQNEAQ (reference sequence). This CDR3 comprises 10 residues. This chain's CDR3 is CAIGVHEQFF. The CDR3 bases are TGTGCCATAGGGGTCCATGAGCAGTTCTTC. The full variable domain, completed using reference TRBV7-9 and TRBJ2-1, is DTGVSQNPRHKITKRGQNVTFRCDPISEHNRLYWYRQTLGQGPEFLTYFQNEAQLEKSRLLSDRFSAERPKGSFSTLEIQRTEQGDSAMYLCAIGVHEQFFGPGTRLTVL.

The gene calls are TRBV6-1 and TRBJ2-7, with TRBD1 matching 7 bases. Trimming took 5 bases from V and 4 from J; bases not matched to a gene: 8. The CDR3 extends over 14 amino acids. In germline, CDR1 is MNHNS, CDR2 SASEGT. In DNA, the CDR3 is TGTGCCAGCAGTACAAGACAGGGTAGGTACGAGCAGTACTTC. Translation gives CASSTRQGRYEQYF.

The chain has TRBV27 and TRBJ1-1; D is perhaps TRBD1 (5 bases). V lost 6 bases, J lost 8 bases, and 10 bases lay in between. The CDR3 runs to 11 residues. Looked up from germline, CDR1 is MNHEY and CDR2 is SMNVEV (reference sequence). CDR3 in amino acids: CASSLGREAFF. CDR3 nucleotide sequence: TGTGCCAGCAGCTTGGGGCGGGAAGCTTTCTTT.

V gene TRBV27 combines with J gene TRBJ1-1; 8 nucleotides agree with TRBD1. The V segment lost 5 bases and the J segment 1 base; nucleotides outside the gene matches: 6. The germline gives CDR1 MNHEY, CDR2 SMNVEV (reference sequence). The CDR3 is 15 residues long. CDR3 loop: CASSRGQGANTEAFF. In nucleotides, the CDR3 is TGTGCCAGCAGTCGTGGACAGGGCGCGAACACTGAAGCTTTCTTT.

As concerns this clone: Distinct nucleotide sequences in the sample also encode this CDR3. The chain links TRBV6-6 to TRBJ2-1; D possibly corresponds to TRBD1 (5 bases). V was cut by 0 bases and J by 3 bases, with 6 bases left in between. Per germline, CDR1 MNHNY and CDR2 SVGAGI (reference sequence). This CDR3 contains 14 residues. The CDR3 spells CASSYSRVYNEQFF. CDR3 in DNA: TGTGCCAGCAGTTACTCCAGGGTCTACAATGAGCAGTTCTTC.

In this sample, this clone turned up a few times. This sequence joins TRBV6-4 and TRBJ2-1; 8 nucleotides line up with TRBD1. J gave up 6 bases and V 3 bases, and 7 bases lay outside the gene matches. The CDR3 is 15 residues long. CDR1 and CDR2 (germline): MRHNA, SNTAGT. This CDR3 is CASSEGTGGGNEQFF. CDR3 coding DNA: TGTGCCAGCAGTGAAGGGACAGGAGGGGGCAATGAGCAGTTCTTC.

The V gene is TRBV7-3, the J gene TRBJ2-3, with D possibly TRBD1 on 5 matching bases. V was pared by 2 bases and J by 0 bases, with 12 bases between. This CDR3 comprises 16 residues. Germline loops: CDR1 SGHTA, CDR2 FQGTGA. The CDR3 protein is CASSLDSRSSTDTQYF. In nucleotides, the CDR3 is TGTGCCAGCAGCTTAGACAGCAGAAGTAGCACAGATACGCAGTATTTT.

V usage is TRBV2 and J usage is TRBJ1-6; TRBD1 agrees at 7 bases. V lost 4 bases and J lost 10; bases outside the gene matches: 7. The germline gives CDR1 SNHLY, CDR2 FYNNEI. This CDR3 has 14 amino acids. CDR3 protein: CASSGEGARSPLHF. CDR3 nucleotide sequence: TGTGCCAGCAGTGGTGAGGGGGCCCGCTCACCCCTCCACTTT.

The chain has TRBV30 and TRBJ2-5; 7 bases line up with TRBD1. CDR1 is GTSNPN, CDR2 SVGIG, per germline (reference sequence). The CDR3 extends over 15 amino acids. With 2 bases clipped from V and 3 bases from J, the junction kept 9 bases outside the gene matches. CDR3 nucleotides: TGTGCCTGGAGTTCCAAGGCAGGGGGTAAAGAGACCCAGTACTTC. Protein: CAWSSKAGGKETQYF.

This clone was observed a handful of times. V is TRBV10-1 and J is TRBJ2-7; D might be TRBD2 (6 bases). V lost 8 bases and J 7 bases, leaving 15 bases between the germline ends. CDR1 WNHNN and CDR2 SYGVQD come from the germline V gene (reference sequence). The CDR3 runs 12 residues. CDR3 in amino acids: CASSRVGGEQYF. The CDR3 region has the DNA TGCGCCAGCTCCAGAGTCGGGGGAGAGCAGTACTTC.

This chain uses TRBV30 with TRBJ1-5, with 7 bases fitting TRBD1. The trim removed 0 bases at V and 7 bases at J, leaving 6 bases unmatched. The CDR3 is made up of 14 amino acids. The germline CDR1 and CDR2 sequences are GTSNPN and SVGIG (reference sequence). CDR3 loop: CAWSVDRVGQPQHF. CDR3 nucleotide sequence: TGTGCCTGGAGTGTTGACAGGGTCGGGCAGCCCCAGCATTTT.

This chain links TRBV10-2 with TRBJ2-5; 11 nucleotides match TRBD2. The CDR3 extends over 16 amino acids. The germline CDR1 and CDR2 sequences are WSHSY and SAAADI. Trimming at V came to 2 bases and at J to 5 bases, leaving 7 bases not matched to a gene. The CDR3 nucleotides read TGCGCCAGCAGTGAGATGCTAGCGGGAGGCCGGGAGACCCAGTACTTC. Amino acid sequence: CASSEMLAGGRETQYF.

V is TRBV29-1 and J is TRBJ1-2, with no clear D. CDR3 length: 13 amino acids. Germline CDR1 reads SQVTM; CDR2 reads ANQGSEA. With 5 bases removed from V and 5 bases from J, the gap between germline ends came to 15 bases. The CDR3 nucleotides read TGCAGCGTTTTAGTTACAGCATCGTATGGCTACACCTTC. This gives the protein CSVLVTASYGYTF.

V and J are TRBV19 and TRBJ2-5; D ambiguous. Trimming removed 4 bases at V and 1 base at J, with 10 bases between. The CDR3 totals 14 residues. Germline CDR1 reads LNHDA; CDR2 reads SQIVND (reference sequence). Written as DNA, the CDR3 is TGTGCCAGTAGTAATAGCCGTCCCCAAGAGACCCAGTACTTC. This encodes CASSNSRPQETQYF. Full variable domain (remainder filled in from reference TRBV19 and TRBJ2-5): DGGITQSPKYLFRKEGQNVTLSCEQNLNHDAMYWYRQDPGQGLRLIYYSQIVNDFQKGDIAEGYSVSREKKESFPLTVTSAQKNPTAFYLCASSNSRPQETQYFGPGTRLLVL.